This T cell receptor (beta chain) was recorded in a study of blood T cell repertoires in COVID-19. At the level of the study: COVID-19 samples, acute and convalescent, were from the United States, Italy and Spain. In each case, the material was cDNA or gDNA derived from T cells, B-cell-depleted T cells, or PBMCs.

The V segment lost 3 bases and the J segment 1 base; nucleotides outside the gene matches: 6. Germline CDR1 is SGDLS and CDR2 is YYNGEE. The CDR3 is 17 amino acids. Original processing notes: The assay estimated nucleated cells by amplifying reference gene primers. Assay used: immunoSEQ multiplex PCR; TCRdb lists only in-frame clones, some missing. That table is the source of V, J and clone size, and D and trimming were worked out from the DNA. The top ten clones hold about 3.2% of a sample with 200,000 to 250,000 clones, roughly 80% of them seen once. The TCR originated in a woman aged 18 to 35 with acute or convalescent COVID-19. The V gene is TRBV9, the J gene TRBJ2-1; 11 positions agree with TRBD2. The sequencing sample was made of peripheral blood. CDR3 in DNA: TGTGCCAGCAGCGCCCTCGGACTAGCGGGTTCCTACAATGAGCAGTTCTTC. This translates into CASSALGLAGSYNEQFF.